This is a list of T cell receptor beta chains from one sample in a study of Ad26.COV2.S vaccination and SARS-CoV-2 variants. Data came from immunoSEQ multiplex PCR; TCRdb stores just in-frame clones and leaves some out. The table includes some 500,000 clones, approximately 92% detected once. Sequenced material: peripheral blood, taken in a trial of Ad26.COV2.S vaccine versus placebo. These receptors were taken from a person aged 18 to 59 who received the Ad26.COV2.S COVID-19 vaccine or a placebo. CDR3s include the opening cysteine and the closing phenylalanine or tryptophan. A D gene is named only where the DNA matches it firmly. Expanded clones are given a class, and other clones once, few, many or no size at all.

TRBJ1-2 | TRBV27 | NA | NA | 14 | TGTGCCAGTAGCCCCTTAGGGGGGGCCTATGGCTACACCTTC | CASSPLGGAYGYTF
TRBJ2-2 | TRBV5-4 | TRBD2 | few | 16 | TGTGCCAGCAGCTCACGGACTAGCGGGGGTACCGGGGAGCTGTTTTTT | CASSSRTSGGTGELFF
TRBJ2-6 | TRBV5-1 | NA | NA | 20 | TGCGCCAGCAGCTTGTTGGCGGGGGCGAGCCTGGGGTCTGGGGCCAACGTCCTGACTTTC | CASSLLAGASLGSGANVLTF
TRBJ1-2 | TRBV2 | TRBD1 | NA | 15 | TGTGCCAGCAGTGTGACAGGGCTGTTTAACTATGGCTACACCTTC | CASSVTGLFNYGYTF
TRBJ2-1 | TRBV10-3 | NA | NA | 13 | TGTGCCATTCGCAGGTTGCAGGGCGGTGAGCAGTTCTTC | CAIRRLQGGEQFF
TRBJ2-5 | TRBV29-1 | TRBD2 | medium-sized | 13 | TGCAGCGTTTGGGGGGGAGTGTGGGAGACCCAGTACTTC | CSVWGGVWETQYF
TRBJ2-7 | TRBV15 | TRBD2 | NA | 16 | TGTGCCACCAGCAGAGTTTTGCGGGGGACCAAAATCGAGCAGTACTTC | CATSRVLRGTKIEQYF
TRBJ1-1 | TRBV3-1/TRBV3-2 | TRBD1 | few | 19 | TGTGCCAGCAGCCACAGTAGAGGGACAGGGGTTTACCCGGACACTGAAGCTTTCTTT | CASSHSRGTGVYPDTEAFF
TRBJ1-1 | TRBV5-4 | TRBD1 | NA | 14 | TGTGCCAGCAGCTATGACAGGGTCGGCACTGAAGCTTTCTTT | CASSYDRVGTEAFF
TRBJ1-6 | TRBV4-3 | NA | NA | 17 | TGCGCCAGCAGCCAAGATACGGCTAGCTCCTATAATTCACCCCTCCACTTT | CASSQDTASSYNSPLHF
TRBJ1-1 | TRBV19 | NA | many | 16 | TGTGCCAGTAGTCTCTCCCCTCCCGCCATGAACACTGAAGCTTTCTTT | CASSLSPPAMNTEAFF
TRBJ2-1 | TRBV19 | NA | once | 13 | TGTGCCAGTAGCTTCTTCGTGGGCGGTGAGCAGTTCTTC | CASSFFVGGEQFF
TRBJ2-1 | TRBV2 | TRBD1 | NA | 12 | TGTGCCACCGGGACAGGGTACAATGAGCAGTTCTTC | CATGTGYNEQFF
TRBJ1-1 | TRBV30 | NA | NA | 13 | TGTGCCTGGAGTTGGGTAGACAACACTGAAGCTTTCTTT | CAWSWVDNTEAFF
TRBJ1-1 | TRBV6-5 | TRBD1 | NA | 14 | TGTGCCAGCAGTCCCCAGGGGGTGGGCACTGAAGCTTTCTTT | CASSPQGVGTEAFF
TRBJ1-2 | TRBV7-9 | NA | NA | 13 | TGTGCCAGCAGCTTAGTCAGTTTTGATGGCTACACCTTC | CASSLVSFDGYTF
TRBJ2-4 | TRBV7-2 | NA | NA | 16 | TGTGCCAGCAGCAGGACAGCCTTGAGCCCCTTCCCCTCTAAGTACTTC | CASSRTALSPFPSKYF
TRBJ1-4 | TRBV6-5 | TRBD1 | NA | 15 | TGTGCCAGCAGCTACCCGACAGGGAGGAATGAAAAACTGTTTTTT | CASSYPTGRNEKLFF
TRBJ2-7 | TRBV27 | NA | NA | 12 | TGTGCCAGCAGTTTAGGGGGCAACCGGCAGTACTTC | CASSLGGNRQYF
TRBJ2-7 | TRBV3-1/TRBV3-2 | NA | NA | 12 | TGTGCCAGCAGCCAAGACAGGCGCGAGCAGTACTTC | CASSQDRREQYF
TRBJ1-1 | TRBV6-6 | NA | NA | 14 | TGTGCCAGCAGTTACTCGTGGGATCTGCCTGAAGCTTTCTTT | CASSYSWDLPEAFF
TRBJ2-3 | TRBV7-6 | NA | once | 15 | TGTGCCAGCAGCTCTCCGGGCCTTAGCACAGATACGCAGTATTTT | CASSSPGLSTDTQYF
TRBJ2-2 | TRBV6-1 | NA | NA | 14 | TGTGCCAGCTGTCAGCCTTCGAACACCGGGGAGCTGTTTTTT | CASCQPSNTGELFF
TRBJ2-2 | TRBV10-3 | NA | NA | 12 | TGTGCCTCCGAGCGGCACACCGGGGAGCTGTTTTTT | CASERHTGELFF
TRBJ2-1 | TRBV2 | NA | once | 14 | TGTGCCAGCAGTTGGGGACCAACAGGGAATGAGCAGTTCTTC | CASSWGPTGNEQFF
TRBJ2-5 | TRBV7-8 | NA | NA | 14 | TGTGCCAGCAGCTTAGCTCCGGAGGGGGTGACCCAGTACTTC | CASSLAPEGVTQYF
TRBJ1-5 | TRBV6-5 | NA | NA | 14 | TGTGCCAGCAGTTACTCCCAGGGGCGACAGCCCCAGCATTTT | CASSYSQGRQPQHF
TRBJ1-3 | TRBV30 | NA | NA | 20 | TGTGCCTGGAGGGCCTACGCCGGGACACTTGGTGCCATCTCTGGAAACACCATATATTTT | CAWRAYAGTLGAISGNTIYF
TRBJ1-6 | TRBV28 | TRBD1 | NA | 14 | TGTGCCAGCAGGGGGTCAGGGGGCCAATCACCCCTCCACTTT | CASRGSGGQSPLHF
TRBJ2-3 | TRBV15 | TRBD2 | NA | 17 | TGTGCCACCAGCAGAGATCCCGGACTAGCGGGAGCAGATACGCAGTATTTT | CATSRDPGLAGADTQYF
TRBJ2-2 | TRBV19 | TRBD1 | NA | 16 | TGTGCCAGTAGTATACTCGGACAGGGGAACACCGGGGAGCTGTTTTTT | CASSILGQGNTGELFF
TRBJ1-2 | TRBV9 | NA | NA | 15 | TGTGCCAGCAGCGCCCGAGGGGCAGGGGACTATGGCTACACCTTC | CASSARGAGDYGYTF
TRBJ2-3 | TRBV28 | NA | NA | 11 | TGTGCCAGCCGCGGCGGTTTAGCGCAGTATTTT | CASRGGLAQYF
TRBJ1-1 | TRBV29-1 | TRBD1 | NA | 15 | TGCAGCGTTGAAGATCAGGGCAGGGGGCCGACTGAAGCTTTCTTT | CSVEDQGRGPTEAFF
TRBJ2-1 | TRBV5-6 | TRBD1 | once | 15 | TGTGCCTCCAGGATTGGGGACAGGGCCTACAATGAGCAGTTCTTC | CASRIGDRAYNEQFF
TRBJ1-1 | TRBV13 | NA | NA | 14 | TGTGCCAGCAGCTTTCCGGGTACAAACACTGAAGCTTTCTTT | CASSFPGTNTEAFF
TRBJ2-2 | TRBV2 | NA | NA | 14 | TGTGCCAGTGTGAATGATAGTCCTACCGGGGAGCTGTTTTTT | CASVNDSPTGELFF
TRBJ2-1 | TRBV4-3 | NA | NA | 15 | TGCGCCAGCAGCCAACAGGCGGTATCTTACAATGAGCAGTTCTTC | CASSQQAVSYNEQFF
TRBJ2-5 | TRBV4-2 | TRBD2 | few | 15 | TGTGCCAGCAGCCTCAGGAGCGGGATCCAAGAGACCCAGTACTTC | CASSLRSGIQETQYF
TRBJ2-5 | TRBV6-5 | NA | NA | 15 | TGTGCCAGCAGCCGACTTACTGCGCCGGAGCAGACCCAGTACTTC | CASSRLTAPEQTQYF
TRBJ2-7 | TRBV7-6 | NA | NA | 16 | TGTGCCAGCAGCTTACAAGGAGAAGGGGCTGGCTACGAGCAGTACTTC | CASSLQGEGAGYEQYF
TRBJ1-1 | TRBV9 | NA | NA | 15 | TGTGCCAGCAGCGTAGGTCTCTTAGGGCGGACTGAAGCTTTCTTT | CASSVGLLGRTEAFF
TRBJ2-2 | TRBV19 | NA | once | 15 | TGTGCCAGTACCCCCTGGGGGACCAACACCGGGGAGCTGTTTTTT | CASTPWGTNTGELFF
TRBJ1-3 | TRBV2 | TRBD1 | NA | 16 | TGTGCCAGCAGCCCGACAGGGACTCCTCTGGGAAACACCATATATTTT | CASSPTGTPLGNTIYF
TRBJ1-2 | TRBV29-1 | NA | NA | 14 | TGCAGCGTTATTCGGGAGGACAGATTCTATGGCTACACCTTC | CSVIREDRFYGYTF
TRBJ1-1 | TRBV6-5 | NA | once | 14 | TGTGCCAGCACAAAAGGGGTGGTGAACACTGAAGCTTTCTTT | CASTKGVVNTEAFF
TRBJ1-3 | TRBV7-2 | TRBD1 | few | 14 | TGTGCCAGCAGCCCCAACAGGGGCGGAAACACCATATATTTT | CASSPNRGGNTIYF
TRBJ2-7 | TRBV3-1/TRBV3-2 | NA | few | 13 | TGTGCCAGCAGCCTCGACCTAACCTACGAGCAGTACTTC | CASSLDLTYEQYF
TRBJ1-1 | TRBV27 | NA | NA | 13 | TGTGCCAGCAGTTTAAGGGGCTGGACTGAAGCTTTCTTT | CASSLRGWTEAFF